A selection of T cell receptor beta chains follows, all from one sample in a study of patients and donors after allogeneic stem cell transplantation. Using its own MiXCR run on the RT-PCR reads, TCRdb lists one record per CDR3 protein. The profile shows 900,000 to 1,000,000 distinct CDR3 sequences, about a sixth of them singletons. Sample: blood, either unsorted or a sorted T cell fraction (not recorded which). These receptors came from a human donor who was either an allogeneic HSCT recipient or a stem cell or donor lymphocyte infusion donor (not recorded which). It is not recorded whose cells these are; they may come from a transplant donor. Both conserved end residues are part of each CDR3. The D gene is left open where the match is weak. A row's size may be missing; if present it is once, few, many or a size class.

v_call	j_call	clone_size	d_call	cdr3_nt	cdr3_aa
TRBV6-5	TRBJ1-2	few	-	TGTGCCAGCAGTTACCGCGGGGCAGGGGAAGACTACACCTTC	CASSYRGAGEDYTF
TRBV5-6	TRBJ1-1	few	-	TGTGCCAGCAGCTTCCAGGGGAGGGACACTGAAGCTTTCTTT	CASSFQGRDTEAFF
TRBV5-1	TRBJ2-7	few	-	TGCGCCAGCAGCGTTGGATATGAAACCTACGAGCAGTACTTC	CASSVGYETYEQYF
TRBV3-1	TRBJ1-5	-	-	TGTGCCAGCAGCCAGGGACTCCCAACGCCCCAGCATTTT	CASSQGLPTPQHF
TRBV6-2/TRBV6-3	TRBJ2-1	few	-	TGTGCCAGCAGTTACAGGCCTAGCGACCCCTCCTACAATGAGCAGTTCTTC	CASSYRPSDPSYNEQFF
TRBV4-2	TRBJ2-7	-	TRBD1	TGTGCCAGCAGCCAAGAAGGGACAGGCCCCTACGAGCAGTACTTC	CASSQEGTGPYEQYF
TRBV25-1	TRBJ2-1	-	TRBD2	TGTGCCAGCAGTGAAGGCGGGAGTGCCGCCCACAATGAGCAGTTCTTC	CASSEGGSAAHNEQFF
TRBV5-1	TRBJ2-1	-	-	TGCGCCAGTTCTGATGGGGGGGCGTATGAGCAGTTCTTC	CASSDGGAYEQFF
TRBV7-2	TRBJ2-5	-	-	TGTGCCAGCAGTTCAGGGGTGGCGGTTCACGAGACCCAGTACTTC	CASSSGVAVHETQYF
TRBV5-1	TRBJ2-1	-	TRBD2	TGCGCCAGCAGCTCACTAGCGGGGGGGCCCGATGAGCAGTTCTTC	CASSSLAGGPDEQFF
TRBV7-2	TRBJ2-1	few	-	TGTGCCAGCAGCCGGGATACTGGCGATGAGCAGTTCTTC	CASSRDTGDEQFF
TRBV11-2	TRBJ1-1	-	-	TGTGCCAGCAGCTTAGGGTCCAGACTGAACACTGAAGCTTTCTTT	CASSLGSRLNTEAFF
TRBV27	TRBJ1-1	-	-	TGTGCCAGCAGTTCCCAGGGGAGGGGGGACACTGAAGCTTTCTTT	CASSSQGRGDTEAFF
TRBV6-1	TRBJ2-3	-	TRBD2	TGTGCCAGCAGTCCCATACTAGCGGGAGTCCCAGATACGCAGTATTTT	CASSPILAGVPDTQYF
TRBV18	TRBJ1-5	-	TRBD1	TGTGCCAGCTCACCTCTCGGACAGGGCAATCAGCCCCAGCATTTT	CASSPLGQGNQPQHF
TRBV12-3/TRBV12-4	TRBJ2-4	few	TRBD2	TGTGCCAGCAGTGGGACTAGATGGGGGGTGGGGAACATTCAGTACTTC	CASSGTRWGVGNIQYF
TRBV2	TRBJ2-3	-	-	TGTGCCAGCAGTGATGCCGGGACCGACATCACAGATACGCAGTATTTT	CASSDAGTDITDTQYF
TRBV4-1	TRBJ2-7	once	-	TGCGCCAGCAGCCCCACCGGCGGGACCGCCTACGAGCAGTACTTC	CASSPTGGTAYEQYF
TRBV6-2/TRBV6-3	TRBJ2-6	-	-	TGTGCCAGCAGTTCCCAGCTAGCTGCTGGGGCCAACGTCCTGACTTTC	CASSSQLAAGANVLTF
TRBV24-1	TRBJ2-7	-	-	TGTGCCACCAGTGATCCGCAGGGATCACCCTACGAGCAGTACTTC	CATSDPQGSPYEQYF
TRBV29-1	TRBJ1-2	few	-	TGCAGTAGCTCGGGCAGCTCTAACTATGGCTACACCTTC	CSSSGSSNYGYTF
TRBV20-1	TRBJ2-7	-	-	TGCAGTGGACAGGAGCGCTCCTACGAGCAGTACTTC	CSGQERSYEQYF
TRBV24-1	TRBJ2-7	few	-	TGTGCCACCAGTGATTTGGAGACAAACCTCTCCGAGCAGTACTTC	CATSDLETNLSEQYF
TRBV20-1	TRBJ2-1	few	-	TGCAGTGCTGCCCAGGGGCCCACCTACAATGAGCAGTTCTTC	CSAAQGPTYNEQFF
TRBV4-2	TRBJ1-6	few	-	TGTGCCAGCAGCCGGCGGGACCAGATAAATTCACCCCTCCACTTT	CASSRRDQINSPLHF
TRBV7-8	TRBJ2-3	few	-	TGTGCCAGCAGCCTCACGACCGGGCTCCCCACCGATACGCAGTATTTT	CASSLTTGLPTDTQYF
TRBV20-1	TRBJ2-1	few	-	TGCAGTGCTAGCGGGGGCTCCCCCTACAATGAGCAGTTCTTC	CSASGGSPYNEQFF
TRBV14	TRBJ1-5	few	TRBD1	TGTGCCAGCAGCCAAGTCCACACAGGGGGCCAGCCCCAGCATTTT	CASSQVHTGGQPQHF
TRBV5-6	TRBJ2-5	-	-	TGTGCCAGCAGGCACGCACGGGGGGCGATGACCCAGTACTTC	CASRHARGAMTQYF
TRBV12-3/TRBV12-4	TRBJ1-2	few	-	TGTGCCAGCACGGGATCCAACTATGGCTACACCTTC	CASTGSNYGYTF
TRBV6-5	TRBJ1-1	-	TRBD1	TGTGCCAGCAGTTATCGACAGGGTTCTGAAGCTTTCTTT	CASSYRQGSEAFF
TRBV4-3	TRBJ2-7	few	TRBD1	TGCGCCAGCAGCCAGGGGACAGGGACTTCCTACGAGCAGTACTTC	CASSQGTGTSYEQYF
TRBV5-4	TRBJ2-5	-	-	TGTGCCAGCAGCTTGGTTCAGGGGAAGGGGGAGACCCAGTACTTC	CASSLVQGKGETQYF
TRBV6-1	TRBJ1-4	few	TRBD1	TGTGCCAGCAGCCGTGGGACAGCCTATAATGAAAAACTGTTTTTT	CASSRGTAYNEKLFF
TRBV20-1	TRBJ2-1	-	-	TGCAGTGCTAGAGATACGACAGGCTACAATGAGCAGTTCTTC	CSARDTTGYNEQFF
TRBV20-1	TRBJ1-1	-	TRBD1	TGCAGTGCTACGGACAGGGGGGTGGGCACTGAAGCTTTCTTT	CSATDRGVGTEAFF
TRBV30	TRBJ2-1	many	-	TGTGCCTGGAGTGTAAAAGGGCGGGTGTCCTACAATGAGCAGTTCTTC	CAWSVKGRVSYNEQFF